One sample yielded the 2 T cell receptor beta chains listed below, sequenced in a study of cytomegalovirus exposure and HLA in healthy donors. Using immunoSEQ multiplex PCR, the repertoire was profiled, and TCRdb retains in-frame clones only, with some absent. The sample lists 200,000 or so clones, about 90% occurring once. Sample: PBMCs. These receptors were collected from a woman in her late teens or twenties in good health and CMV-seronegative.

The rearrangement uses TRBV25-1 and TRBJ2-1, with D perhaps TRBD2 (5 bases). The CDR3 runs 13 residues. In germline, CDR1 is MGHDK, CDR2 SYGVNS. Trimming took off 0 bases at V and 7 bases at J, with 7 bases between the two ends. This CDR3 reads CASSEYTGNEQFF. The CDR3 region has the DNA TGTGCCAGCAGTGAATATACGGGGAATGAGCAGTTCTTC.

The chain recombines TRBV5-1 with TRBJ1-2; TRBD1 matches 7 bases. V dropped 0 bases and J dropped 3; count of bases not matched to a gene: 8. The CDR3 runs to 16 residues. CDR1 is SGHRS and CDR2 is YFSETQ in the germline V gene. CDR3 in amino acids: CASSLDRGEGDYGYTF. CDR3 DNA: TGCGCCAGCAGCTTGGACAGGGGTGAGGGGGACTATGGCTACACCTTC.